This T cell receptor beta chain comes out of a study of T-cell memory formation after mild COVID-19. CDR1 is SGHTA, CDR2 FQGNSA, per germline. CDR3 size: 16 residues. The V and J ends lost 0 bases and 4 bases respectively, with 12 bases between them. Remarks on this clonotype: Its matching antigen is unknown.

TCRdb reprocessed the 5' RACE reads with MiXCR, giving one entry per CDR3 protein. The sample lists approximately 42,000 distinct CDR3 sequences, 6.6% occurring once. Study observations and caveats: Memory cells collected pre-infection included some clones that later responded, suggesting cross-reactive memory joined. Researchers report contracting CD4+ clones mostly in CM and EM, with CD8+ clones in EMRA.

The sequenced sample consisted of PBMCs or a T cell subset sorted from them (not recorded which). This rearrangement joins TRBV7-2 to TRBJ2-2; weak D call: TRBD2 (6 bases). The sequence came from an adult who had mild COVID-19 (a few samples of this study predate the infection). Cell type and time point are not known. This chain's CDR3 is CASSLAGSGGTGELFF. CDR3 bases: TGTGCCAGCAGCTTAGCGGGTAGCGGTGGCACCGGGGAGCTGTTTTTT.